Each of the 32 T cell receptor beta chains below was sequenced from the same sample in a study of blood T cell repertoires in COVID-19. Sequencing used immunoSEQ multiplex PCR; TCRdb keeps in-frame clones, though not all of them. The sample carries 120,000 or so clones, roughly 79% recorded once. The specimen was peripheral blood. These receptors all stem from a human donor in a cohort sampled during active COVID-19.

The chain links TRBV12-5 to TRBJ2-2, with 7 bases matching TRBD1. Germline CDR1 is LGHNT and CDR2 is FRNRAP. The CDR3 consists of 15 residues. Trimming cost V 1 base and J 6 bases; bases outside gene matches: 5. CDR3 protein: CASGLERQGAGELFF. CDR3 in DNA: TGTGCTAGTGGTTTGGAGCGACAGGGCGCCGGGGAGCTGTTTTTT.

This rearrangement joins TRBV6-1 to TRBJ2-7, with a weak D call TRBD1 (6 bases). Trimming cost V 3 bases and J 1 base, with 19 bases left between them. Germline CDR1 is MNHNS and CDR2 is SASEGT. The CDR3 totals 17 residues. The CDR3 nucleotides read TGTGCCAGCAGTGACGTTCATAGGACAGCCTTTTCCTACGAGCAGTACTTC. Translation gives CASSDVHRTAFSYEQYF.

The CDR3 coding sequence is TGCGCCAGCAGCCGCCGGGACAGGGGAAGGGAAAAACTGTTTTTT. Its protein is CASSRRDRGREKLFF. V usage is TRBV5-1 and J usage is TRBJ1-4; 10 bases map to TRBD1. Per the germline V gene, CDR1 is SGHRS and CDR2 is YFSETQ. This CDR3 is built from 15 residues. V shed 4 bases, J shed 8 bases, and the junction held 8 bases outside the gene matches.

The CDR3 coding sequence is TGTGCCTCTGAGGGGGCCCCCGGACCCGGAATGAATAACTATGGCTACACCTTC. Translated, it gives CASEGAPGPGMNNYGYTF. The chain is built from TRBV28 and TRBJ1-2; the match to TRBD1 covers 7 bases. Germline trimming cut 11 bases from V and 1 base from J; bases unmatched to any gene: 22. This CDR3 has 18 amino acids. Per the germline V gene, CDR1 is MDHEN and CDR2 is SYDVKM.

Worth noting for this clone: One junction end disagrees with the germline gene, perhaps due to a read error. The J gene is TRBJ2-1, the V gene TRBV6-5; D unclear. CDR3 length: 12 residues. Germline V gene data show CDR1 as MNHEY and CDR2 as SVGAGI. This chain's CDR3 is CASSYSDNEQFF. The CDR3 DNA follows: TGTGCCAGCAGTTACTCCGACAATGAGCAGTTCTTC.

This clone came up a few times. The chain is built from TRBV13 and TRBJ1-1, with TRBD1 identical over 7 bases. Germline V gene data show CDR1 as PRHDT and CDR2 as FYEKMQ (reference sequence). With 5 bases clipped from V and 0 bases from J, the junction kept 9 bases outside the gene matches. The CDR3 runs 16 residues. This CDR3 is CASSPTTGPLNTEAFF. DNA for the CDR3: TGTGCCAGCAGCCCGACGACAGGGCCCTTGAACACTGAAGCTTTCTTT.

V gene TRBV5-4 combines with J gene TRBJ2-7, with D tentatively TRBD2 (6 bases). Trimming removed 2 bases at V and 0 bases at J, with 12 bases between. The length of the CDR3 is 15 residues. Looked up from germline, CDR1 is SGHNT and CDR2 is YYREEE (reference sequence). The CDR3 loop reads CASSLEGLSSYEQYF. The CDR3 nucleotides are TGTGCCAGCAGCTTAGAGGGACTCAGCTCCTACGAGCAGTACTTC.

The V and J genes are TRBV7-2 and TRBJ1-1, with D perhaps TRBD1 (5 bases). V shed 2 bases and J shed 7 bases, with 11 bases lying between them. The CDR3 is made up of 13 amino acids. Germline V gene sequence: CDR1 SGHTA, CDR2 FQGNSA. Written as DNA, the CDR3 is TGTGCCAGCAGCTTAAGGGGTGGAGTTGAAGCTTTCTTT. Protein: CASSLRGGVEAFF. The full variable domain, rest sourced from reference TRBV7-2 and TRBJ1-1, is GAGVSQSPSNKVTEKGKDVELRCDPISGHTALYWYRQSLGQGLEFLIYFQGNSAPDKSGLPSDRFSAERTGGSVSTLTIQRTQQEDSAVYLCASSLRGGVEAFFGQGTRLTVV.

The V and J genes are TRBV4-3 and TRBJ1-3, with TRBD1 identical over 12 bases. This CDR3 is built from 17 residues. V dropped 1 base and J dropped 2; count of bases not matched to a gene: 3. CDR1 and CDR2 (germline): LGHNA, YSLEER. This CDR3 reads CASSQGRDRGPGNTIYF. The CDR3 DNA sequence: TGCGCCAGCAGCCAAGGCCGGGACAGGGGGCCTGGAAACACCATATATTTT.

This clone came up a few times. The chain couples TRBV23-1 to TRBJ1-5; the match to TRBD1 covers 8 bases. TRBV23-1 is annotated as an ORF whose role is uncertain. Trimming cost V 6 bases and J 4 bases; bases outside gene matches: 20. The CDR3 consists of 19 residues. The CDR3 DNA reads TGCGCCAGCAGAAATGGACAGGGAGGGGCGGATCACCAGAATCAGCCCCAGCATTTT. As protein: CASRNGQGGADHQNQPQHF.

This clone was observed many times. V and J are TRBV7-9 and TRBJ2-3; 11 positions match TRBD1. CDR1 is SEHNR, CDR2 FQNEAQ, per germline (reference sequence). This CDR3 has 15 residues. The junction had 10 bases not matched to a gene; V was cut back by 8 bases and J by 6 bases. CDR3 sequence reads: CASAWGQGEVDTQYF. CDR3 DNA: TGTGCCAGCGCCTGGGGACAGGGGGAGGTCGATACGCAGTATTTT.

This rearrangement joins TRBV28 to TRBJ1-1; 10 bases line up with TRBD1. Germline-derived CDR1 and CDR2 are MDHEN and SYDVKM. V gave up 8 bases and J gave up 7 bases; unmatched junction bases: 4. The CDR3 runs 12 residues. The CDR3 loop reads CASGTGVDEAFF. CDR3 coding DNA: TGTGCCAGCGGGACAGGGGTTGATGAAGCTTTCTTT.

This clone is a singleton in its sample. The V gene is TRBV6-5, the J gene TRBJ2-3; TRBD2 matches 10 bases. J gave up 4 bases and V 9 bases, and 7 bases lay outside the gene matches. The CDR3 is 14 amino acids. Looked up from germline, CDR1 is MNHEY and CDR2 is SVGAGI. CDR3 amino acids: CASAQREGPDTQYF. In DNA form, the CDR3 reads TGTGCCAGTGCCCAGCGGGAGGGCCCAGATACGCAGTATTTT.

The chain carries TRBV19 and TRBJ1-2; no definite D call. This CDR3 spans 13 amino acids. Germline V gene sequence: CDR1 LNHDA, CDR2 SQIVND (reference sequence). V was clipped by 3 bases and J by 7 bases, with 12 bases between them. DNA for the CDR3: TGTGCCAGTAGTATTGAACACCGTGGTGGCTACACCTTC. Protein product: CASSIEHRGGYTF.

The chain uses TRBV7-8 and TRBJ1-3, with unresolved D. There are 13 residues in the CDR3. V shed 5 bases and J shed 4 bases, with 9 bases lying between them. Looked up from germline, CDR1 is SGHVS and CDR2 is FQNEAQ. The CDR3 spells CASSTPGGNTIYF. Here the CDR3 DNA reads TGTGCCAGCAGCACCCCGGGAGGAAACACCATATATTTT.

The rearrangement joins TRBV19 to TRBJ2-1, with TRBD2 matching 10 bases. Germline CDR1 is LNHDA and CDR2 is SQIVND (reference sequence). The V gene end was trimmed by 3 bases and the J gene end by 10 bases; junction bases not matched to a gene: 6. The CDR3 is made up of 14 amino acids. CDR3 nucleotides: TGTGCCAGTAGTATTCTAGCGGGAGAATCGGAGCAGTTCTTC. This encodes CASSILAGESEQFF.

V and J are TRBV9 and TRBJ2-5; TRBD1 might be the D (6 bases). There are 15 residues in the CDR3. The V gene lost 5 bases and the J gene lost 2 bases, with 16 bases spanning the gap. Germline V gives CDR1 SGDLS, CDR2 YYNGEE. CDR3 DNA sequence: TGTGCCAGCAGTTCTTCAGGGGCCGTACAAGAGACCCAGTACTTC. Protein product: CASSSSGAVQETQYF.

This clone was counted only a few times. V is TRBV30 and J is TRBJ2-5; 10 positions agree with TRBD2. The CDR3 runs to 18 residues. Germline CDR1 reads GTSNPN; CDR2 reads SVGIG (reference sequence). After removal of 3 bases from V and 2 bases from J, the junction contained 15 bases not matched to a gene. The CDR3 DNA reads TGTGCCTGGAGCGGGACGGCTAGCGGGGGCCGGGAGCAAGAGACCCAGTACTTC. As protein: CAWSGTASGGREQETQYF.

The CDR3 sequence is CASSYPPGASGGGPRNEQFF. For the CDR3, the DNA is TGCGCCAGCAGCTACCCCCCAGGTGCCAGTGGGGGAGGGCCACGCAATGAGCAGTTCTTC. The rearrangement uses TRBV5-1 and TRBJ2-1; 7 nucleotides align to TRBD2. The V and J ends lost 3 bases and 6 bases, in that order; junction bases with no gene match: 24. Germline lookup yields CDR1 SGHRS and CDR2 YFSETQ. The CDR3 covers 20 residues.

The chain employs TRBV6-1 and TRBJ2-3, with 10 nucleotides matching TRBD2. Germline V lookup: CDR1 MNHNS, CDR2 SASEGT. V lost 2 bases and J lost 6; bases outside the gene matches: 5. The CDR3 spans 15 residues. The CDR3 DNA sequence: TGTGCCAGCAGTGAAAGAGAGCGGGGGGGTGATACGCAGTATTTT. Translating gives CASSERERGGDTQYF.

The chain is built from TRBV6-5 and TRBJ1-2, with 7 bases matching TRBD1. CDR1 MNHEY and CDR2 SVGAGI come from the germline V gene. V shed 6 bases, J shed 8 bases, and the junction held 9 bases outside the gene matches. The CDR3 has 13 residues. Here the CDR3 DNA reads TGTGCCAGCAGCAACAGGGGCCAGATGGGCTACACCTTC. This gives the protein CASSNRGQMGYTF.

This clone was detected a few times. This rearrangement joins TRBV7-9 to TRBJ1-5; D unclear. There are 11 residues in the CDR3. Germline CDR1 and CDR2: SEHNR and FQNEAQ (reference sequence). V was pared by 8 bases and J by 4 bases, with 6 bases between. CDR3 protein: CASGVNQPQHF. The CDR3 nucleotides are TGTGCCAGCGGAGTTAATCAGCCCCAGCATTTT.

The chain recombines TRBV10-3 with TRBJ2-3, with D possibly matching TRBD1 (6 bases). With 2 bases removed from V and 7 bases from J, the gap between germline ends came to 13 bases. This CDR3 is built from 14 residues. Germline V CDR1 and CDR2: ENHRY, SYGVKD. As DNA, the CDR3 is TGTGCCATCAGTGAGCGAGAGGGGGTAAATACGCAGTATTTT. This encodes CAISEREGVNTQYF.

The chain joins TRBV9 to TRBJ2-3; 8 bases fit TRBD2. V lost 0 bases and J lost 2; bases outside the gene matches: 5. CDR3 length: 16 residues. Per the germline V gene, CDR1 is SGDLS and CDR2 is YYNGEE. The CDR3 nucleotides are TGTGCCAGCAGCGTAGGAGTAGCGGGATACACAGATACGCAGTATTTT. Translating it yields CASSVGVAGYTDTQYF.

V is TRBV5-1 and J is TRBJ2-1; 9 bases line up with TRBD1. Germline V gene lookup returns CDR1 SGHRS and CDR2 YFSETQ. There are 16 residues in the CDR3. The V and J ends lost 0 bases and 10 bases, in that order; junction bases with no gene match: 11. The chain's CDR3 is CASSLVPGTGKGEQFF. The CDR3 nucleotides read TGCGCCAGCAGCTTGGTCCCCGGGACAGGGAAGGGCGAGCAGTTCTTC. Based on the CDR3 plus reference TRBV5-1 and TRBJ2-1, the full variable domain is KAGVTQTPRYLIKTRGQQVTLSCSPISGHRSVSWYQQTPGQGLQFLFEYFSETQRNKGNFPGRFSGRQFSNSRSEMNVSTLELGDSALYLCASSLVPGTGKGEQFFGPGTRLTVL.

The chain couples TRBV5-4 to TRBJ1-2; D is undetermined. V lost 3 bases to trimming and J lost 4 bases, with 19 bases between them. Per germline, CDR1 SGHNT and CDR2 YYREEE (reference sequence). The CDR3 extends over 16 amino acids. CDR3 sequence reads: CASSSAREMGIYGYTF. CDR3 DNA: TGTGCCAGCAGCTCGGCACGGGAGATGGGTATCTATGGCTACACCTTC.

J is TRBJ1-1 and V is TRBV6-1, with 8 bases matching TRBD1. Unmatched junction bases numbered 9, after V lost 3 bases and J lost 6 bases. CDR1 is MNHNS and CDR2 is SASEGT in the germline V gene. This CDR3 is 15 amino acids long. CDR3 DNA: TGTGCCAGCAGTGAGAGACAGGGGAGTGTTTCTGAAGCTTTCTTT. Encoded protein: CASSERQGSVSEAFF.

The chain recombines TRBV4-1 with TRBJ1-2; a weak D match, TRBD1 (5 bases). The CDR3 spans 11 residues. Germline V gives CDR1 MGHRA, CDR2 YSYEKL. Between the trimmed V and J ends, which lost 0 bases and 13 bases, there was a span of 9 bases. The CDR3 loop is CASSQDGASTF. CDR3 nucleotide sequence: TGCGCCAGCAGCCAAGATGGGGCGTCCACCTTC.

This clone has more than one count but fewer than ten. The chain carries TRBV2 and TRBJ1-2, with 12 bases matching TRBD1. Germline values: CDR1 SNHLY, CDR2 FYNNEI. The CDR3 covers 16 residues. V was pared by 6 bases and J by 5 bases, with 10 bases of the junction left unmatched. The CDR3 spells CASSPPGQGAEYGYTF. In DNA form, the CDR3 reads TGTGCCAGCAGCCCGCCGGGACAGGGGGCGGAATATGGCTACACCTTC.

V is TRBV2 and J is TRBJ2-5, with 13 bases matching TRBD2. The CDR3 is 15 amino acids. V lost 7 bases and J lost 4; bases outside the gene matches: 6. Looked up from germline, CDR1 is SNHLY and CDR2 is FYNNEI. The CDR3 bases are TGTGCCAGCAAGAGACTAGCGGGGGGTCCAGAGACCCAGTACTTC. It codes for CASKRLAGGPETQYF. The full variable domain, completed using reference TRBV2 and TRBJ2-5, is EPEVTQTPSHQVTQMGQEVILRCVPISNHLYFYWYRQILGQKVEFLVSFYNNEISEKSEIFDDQFSVERPDGSNFTLKIRSTKLEDSAMYFCASKRLAGGPETQYFGPGTRLLVL.

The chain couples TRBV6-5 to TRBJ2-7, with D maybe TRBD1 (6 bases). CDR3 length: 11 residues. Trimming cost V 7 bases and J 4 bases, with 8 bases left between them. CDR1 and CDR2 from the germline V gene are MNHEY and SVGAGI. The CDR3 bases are TGTGCCAGCAAAAGGGGGTACGAGCAGTACTTC. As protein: CASKRGYEQYF.

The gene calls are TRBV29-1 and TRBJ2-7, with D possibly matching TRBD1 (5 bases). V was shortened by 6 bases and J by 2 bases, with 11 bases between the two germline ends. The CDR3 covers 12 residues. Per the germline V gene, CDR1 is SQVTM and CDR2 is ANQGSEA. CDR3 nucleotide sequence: TGCAGCGTGGTGGGGCAAACCTACGAGCAGTACTTC. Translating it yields CSVVGQTYEQYF.